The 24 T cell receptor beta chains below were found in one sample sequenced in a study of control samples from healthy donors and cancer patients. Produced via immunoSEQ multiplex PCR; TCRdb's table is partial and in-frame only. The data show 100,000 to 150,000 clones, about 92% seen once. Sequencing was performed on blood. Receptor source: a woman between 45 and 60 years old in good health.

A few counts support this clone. CDR3 nucleotides: TGTGCCAGCAGTCCTCGGACAGATTCACCCCTCCACTTT. Encoded protein: CASSPRTDSPLHF. J is TRBJ1-6 and V is TRBV27; TRBD1 might be the D (6 bases). The CDR3 loop spans 13 amino acids. Germline V lookup: CDR1 MNHEY, CDR2 SMNVEV (reference sequence). V shed 5 bases and J shed 8 bases, with 10 bases lying between them.

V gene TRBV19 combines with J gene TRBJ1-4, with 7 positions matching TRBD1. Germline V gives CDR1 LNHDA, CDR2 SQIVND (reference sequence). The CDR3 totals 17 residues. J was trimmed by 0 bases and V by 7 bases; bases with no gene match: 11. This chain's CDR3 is CASTETGQLPTNEKLFF. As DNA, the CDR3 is TGTGCCAGTACCGAGACAGGGCAACTGCCAACTAATGAAAAACTGTTTTTT.

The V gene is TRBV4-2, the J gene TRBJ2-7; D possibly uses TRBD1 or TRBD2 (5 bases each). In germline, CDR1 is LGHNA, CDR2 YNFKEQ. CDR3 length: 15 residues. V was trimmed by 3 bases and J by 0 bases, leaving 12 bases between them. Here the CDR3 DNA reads TGTGCCAGCAGCCAGAGCCGGGACCCCTCCTACGAGCAGTACTTC. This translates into CASSQSRDPSYEQYF.

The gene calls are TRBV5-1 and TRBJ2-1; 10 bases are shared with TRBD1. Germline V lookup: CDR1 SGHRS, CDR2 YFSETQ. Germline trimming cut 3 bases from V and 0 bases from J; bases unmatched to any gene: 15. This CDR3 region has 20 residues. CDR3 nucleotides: TGCGCCAGCAGCTGGAGAACCGGGACAGGGGCGATGAGCTCCTACAATGAGCAGTTCTTC. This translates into CASSWRTGTGAMSSYNEQFF.

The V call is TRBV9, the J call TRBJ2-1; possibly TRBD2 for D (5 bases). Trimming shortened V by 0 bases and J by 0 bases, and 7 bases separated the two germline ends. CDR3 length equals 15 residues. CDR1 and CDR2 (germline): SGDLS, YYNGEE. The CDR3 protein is CASSVETTSYNEQFF. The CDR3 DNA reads TGTGCCAGCAGCGTAGAGACTACCTCCTACAATGAGCAGTTCTTC.

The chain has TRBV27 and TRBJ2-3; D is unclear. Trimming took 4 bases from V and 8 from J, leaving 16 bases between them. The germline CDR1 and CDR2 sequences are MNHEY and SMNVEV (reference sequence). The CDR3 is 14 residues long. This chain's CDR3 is CASSSILTGGTQYF. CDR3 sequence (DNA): TGTGCCAGCAGTTCCATACTCACGGGCGGTACGCAGTATTTT.

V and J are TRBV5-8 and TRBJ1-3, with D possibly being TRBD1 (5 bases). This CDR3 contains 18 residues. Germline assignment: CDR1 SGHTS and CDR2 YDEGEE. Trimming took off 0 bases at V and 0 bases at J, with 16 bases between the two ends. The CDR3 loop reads CASSLGPGRGFSGNTIYF. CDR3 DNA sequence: TGTGCCAGCAGCTTGGGGCCCGGGAGGGGTTTCTCTGGAAACACCATATATTTT.

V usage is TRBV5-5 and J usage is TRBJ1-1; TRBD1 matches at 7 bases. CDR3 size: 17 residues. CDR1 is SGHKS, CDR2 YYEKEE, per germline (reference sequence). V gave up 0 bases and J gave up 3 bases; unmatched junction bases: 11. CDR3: CASSLAWDSTPDTEAFF. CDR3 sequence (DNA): TGTGCCAGCAGCTTGGCCTGGGACAGTACCCCCGACACTGAAGCTTTCTTT.

This CDR3 reads CASSPLAPGGFYEQYF. The CDR3 bases are TGTGCCAGCTCACCCTTGGCGCCAGGGGGCTTCTACGAGCAGTACTTC. The rearrangement joins TRBV18 to TRBJ2-7, with TRBD1 matching over 8 bases. V lost 3 bases, J lost 3 bases, and 10 bases stayed unmatched. The CDR3 consists of 16 residues. The V gene's germline CDR1 is KGHSH and CDR2 LQKENI.

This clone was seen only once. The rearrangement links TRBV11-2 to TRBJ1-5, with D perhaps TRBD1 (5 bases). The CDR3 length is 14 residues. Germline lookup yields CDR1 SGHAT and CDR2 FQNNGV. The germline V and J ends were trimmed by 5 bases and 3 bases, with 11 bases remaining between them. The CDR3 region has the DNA TGTGCCAGCAGCCCACAGGCGATCAATCAGCCCCAGCATTTT. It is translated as CASSPQAINQPQHF.

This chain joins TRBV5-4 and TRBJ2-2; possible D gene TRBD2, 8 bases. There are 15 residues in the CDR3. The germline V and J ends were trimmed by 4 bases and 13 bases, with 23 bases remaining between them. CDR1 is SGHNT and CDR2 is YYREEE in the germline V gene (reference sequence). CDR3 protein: CASSPHGGDSKRLFF. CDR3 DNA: TGTGCCAGCAGCCCTCACGGGGGGGACAGCAAACGGCTGTTTTTT.

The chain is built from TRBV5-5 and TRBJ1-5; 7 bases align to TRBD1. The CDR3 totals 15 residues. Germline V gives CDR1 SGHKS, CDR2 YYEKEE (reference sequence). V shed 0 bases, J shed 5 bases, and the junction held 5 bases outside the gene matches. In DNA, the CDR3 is TGTGCCAGCAGCTTGGAGGGACAGCTAGATCAGCCCCAGCATTTT. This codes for CASSLEGQLDQPQHF. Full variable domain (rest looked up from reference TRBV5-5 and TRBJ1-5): DAGVTQSPTHLIKTRGQQVTLRCSPISGHKSVSWYQQVLGQGPQFIFQYYEKEERGRGNFPDRFSARQFPNYSSELNVNALLLGDSALYLCASSLEGQLDQPQHFGDGTRLSIL.

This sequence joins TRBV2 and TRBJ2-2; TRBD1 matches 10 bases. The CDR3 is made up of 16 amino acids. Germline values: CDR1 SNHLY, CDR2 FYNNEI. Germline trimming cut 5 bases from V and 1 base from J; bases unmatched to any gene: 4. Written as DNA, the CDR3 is TGTGCCAGCAGTCAAGACAGGGGGCAGAACACCGGGGAGCTGTTTTTT. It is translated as CASSQDRGQNTGELFF.

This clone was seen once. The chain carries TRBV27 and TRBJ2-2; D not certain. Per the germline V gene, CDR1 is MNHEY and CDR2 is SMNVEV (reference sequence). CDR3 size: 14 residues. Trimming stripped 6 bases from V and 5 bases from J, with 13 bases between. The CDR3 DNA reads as TGTGCCAGCAGCCGAGTCCCCGGGACCGGGGAGCTGTTTTTT. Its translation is CASSRVPGTGELFF.

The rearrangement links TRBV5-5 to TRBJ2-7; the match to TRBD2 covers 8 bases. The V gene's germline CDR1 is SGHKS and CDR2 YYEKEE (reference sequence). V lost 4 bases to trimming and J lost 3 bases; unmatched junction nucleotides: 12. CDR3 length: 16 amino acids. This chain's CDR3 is CASSTPGGAPLYEQYF. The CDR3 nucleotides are TGTGCCAGCAGCACCCCGGGGGGGGCCCCACTCTACGAGCAGTACTTC.

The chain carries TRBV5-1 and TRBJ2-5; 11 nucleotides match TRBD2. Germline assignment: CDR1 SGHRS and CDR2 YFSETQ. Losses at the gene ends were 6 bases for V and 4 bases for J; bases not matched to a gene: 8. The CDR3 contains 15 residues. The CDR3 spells CASTPYSGGAETQYF. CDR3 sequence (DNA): TGCGCCAGCACCCCTTATAGCGGGGGGGCAGAGACCCAGTACTTC.

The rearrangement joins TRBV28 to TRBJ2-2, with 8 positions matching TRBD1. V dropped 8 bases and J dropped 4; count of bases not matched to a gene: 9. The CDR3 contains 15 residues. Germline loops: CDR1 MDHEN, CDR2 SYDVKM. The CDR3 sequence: CASGAGGSGTGELFF. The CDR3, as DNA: TGTGCCAGCGGGGCAGGGGGCTCGGGCACCGGGGAGCTGTTTTTT.

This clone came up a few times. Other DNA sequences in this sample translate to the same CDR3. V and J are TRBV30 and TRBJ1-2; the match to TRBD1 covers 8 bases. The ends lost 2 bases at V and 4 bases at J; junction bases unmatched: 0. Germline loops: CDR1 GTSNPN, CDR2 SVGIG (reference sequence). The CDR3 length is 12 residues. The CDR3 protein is CAWSTGGYGYTF. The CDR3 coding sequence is TGTGCCTGGAGTACAGGGGGCTATGGCTACACCTTC. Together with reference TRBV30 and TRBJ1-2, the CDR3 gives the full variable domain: SQTIHQWPATLVQPVGSPLSLECTVEGTSNPNLYWYRQAAGRGLQLLFYSVGIGQISSEVPQNLSASRPQDRQFILSSKKLLLSDSGFYLCAWSTGGYGYTFGSGTRLTVV.

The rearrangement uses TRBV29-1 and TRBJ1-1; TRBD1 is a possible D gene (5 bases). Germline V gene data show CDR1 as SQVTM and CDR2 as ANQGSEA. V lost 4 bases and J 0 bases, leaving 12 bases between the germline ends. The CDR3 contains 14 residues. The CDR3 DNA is TGCAGCGTTGCGGAGGGGCCCTTGAACACTGAAGCTTTCTTT. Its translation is CSVAEGPLNTEAFF.

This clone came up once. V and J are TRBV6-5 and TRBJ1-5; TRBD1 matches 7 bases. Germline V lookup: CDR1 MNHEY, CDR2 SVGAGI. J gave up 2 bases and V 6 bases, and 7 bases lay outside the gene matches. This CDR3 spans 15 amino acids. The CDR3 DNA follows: TGTGCCAGCAGGACAGGGATGGTAGGCAATCAGCCCCAGCATTTT. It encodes CASRTGMVGNQPQHF.

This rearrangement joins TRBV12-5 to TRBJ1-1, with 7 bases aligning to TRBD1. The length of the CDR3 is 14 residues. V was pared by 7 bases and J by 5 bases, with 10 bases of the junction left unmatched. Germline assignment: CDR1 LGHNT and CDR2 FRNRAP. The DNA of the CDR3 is TGTGCTAGTGCCCCAGGGGGGGCGAGGACTGAAGCTTTCTTT. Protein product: CASAPGGARTEAFF.

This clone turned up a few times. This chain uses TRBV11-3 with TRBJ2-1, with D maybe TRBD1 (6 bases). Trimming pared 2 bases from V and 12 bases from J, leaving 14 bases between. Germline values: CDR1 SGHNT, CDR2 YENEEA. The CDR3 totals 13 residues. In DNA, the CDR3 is TGTGCCAGCAGCTTATACAGGGACGGTATGCAGTTCTTC. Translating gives CASSLYRDGMQFF.

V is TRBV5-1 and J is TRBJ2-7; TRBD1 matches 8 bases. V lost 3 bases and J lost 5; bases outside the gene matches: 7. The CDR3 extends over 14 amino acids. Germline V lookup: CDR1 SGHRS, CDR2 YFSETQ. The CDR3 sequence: CASSSTGVIDEQYF. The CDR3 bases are TGCGCCAGCAGCTCGACAGGGGTGATCGACGAGCAGTACTTC.

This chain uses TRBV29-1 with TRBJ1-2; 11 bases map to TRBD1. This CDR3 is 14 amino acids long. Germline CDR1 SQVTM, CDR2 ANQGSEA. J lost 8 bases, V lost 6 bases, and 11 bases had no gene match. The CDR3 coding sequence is TGCAGCGTAAGATCCGGGACAGGGGGAGGAGGCTACACCTTC. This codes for CSVRSGTGGGGYTF. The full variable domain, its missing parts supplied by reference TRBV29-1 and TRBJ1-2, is SAVISQKPSRDICQRGTSLTIQCQVDSQVTMMFWYRQQPGQSLTLIATANQGSEATYESGFVIDKFPISRPNLTFSTLTVSNMSPEDSSIYLCSVRSGTGGGGYTFGSGTRLTVV.